These 28 T cell receptor beta chains came from one sample sequenced in a study of T cells in Graves' hyperthyroidism and ophthalmopathy. From RNA transcripts, TCR beta CDR3 regions were amplified. HTBI primers were employed in a first-round RT-PCR of the TCR CDR3. TCRdb ran MiXCR on the multiplex PCR reads and lists one entry per CDR3 protein. The sample contains roughly 840,000 distinct CDR3 sequences, 38% of which appear only once. Sequenced material: blood. The receptors stem from a man aged 18 to 30 with Graves' hyperthyroidism.

The sample holds one count of this clonotype. The chain uses TRBV6-5 and TRBJ1-4; a weak D match, TRBD1 (5 bases). V gave up 6 bases and J gave up 7 bases, with 15 bases separating them. CDR1 MNHEY and CDR2 SVGAGI come from the germline V gene. There are 14 residues in the CDR3. CDR3 residues: CASRPQDGGEKLFF. Written as DNA, the CDR3 is TGTGCCAGCAGACCTCAAGACGGGGGTGAAAAACTGTTTTTT.

This chain connects TRBV6-1 to TRBJ2-7; possibly TRBD1 or TRBD2 for D (5 bases each). Germline CDR1 is MNHNS and CDR2 is SASEGT. There are 15 residues in the CDR3. V was shortened by 6 bases and J by 2 bases, with 17 bases between the two germline ends. CDR3 in DNA: TGTGCCAGCAGGCTGGGACGGTCTACCCCCTACGAGCAGTACTTC. Its translation: CASRLGRSTPYEQYF.

This clonotype appeared a few times. At one end, the junction sequence differs from germline, possibly due to a read error. The rearrangement joins TRBV29-1 to TRBJ2-2; no reliable D call. Germline V lookup: CDR1 SQVTM, CDR2 ANQGSEA. The CDR3 runs to 13 residues. The CDR3 DNA follows: TGCAGCGTTGTAACAGCGAACACCGAGGAGCTGTTTTTT. Its translation: CSVVTANTEELFF.

About this clonotype itself: A much larger clone is a single base away; this may be a read error. This chain uses TRBV19 with TRBJ1-5; 10 bases are shared with TRBD1. Germline loops: CDR1 LNHDA, CDR2 SQIVND (reference sequence). The CDR3 is 16 amino acids. CDR3 DNA: TGTGCCAATAGTCCTCTTGGACAGGGGGGCAATCAGCCCCAGCATTTT. Translating gives CANSPLGQGGNQPQHF.

CDR3 in DNA: TGCGCCAGCTTAGACCCGGCCGTCGAGACCCAGTACTTC. Residues: CASLDPAVETQYF. The gene calls are TRBV10-1 and TRBJ2-5; D is unresolved. This CDR3 spans 13 amino acids. With 8 bases removed from V and 5 bases from J, the gap between germline ends came to 15 bases. Germline CDR1 WNHNN, CDR2 SYGVQD (reference sequence).

V usage is TRBV18 and J usage is TRBJ1-6; the match to TRBD1 covers 8 bases. The V gene's germline CDR1 is KGHSH and CDR2 LQKENI. The CDR3 sequence is 15 residues long. Trimming cost V 3 bases and J 7 bases; bases outside gene matches: 5. CDR3 sequence reads: CASSPDRQGNSPLHF. The CDR3 region has the DNA TGTGCCAGCTCACCCGACCGACAGGGGAATTCACCCCTCCACTTT. The entire variable domain, with the rest obtained from reference TRBV18 and TRBJ1-6, is as follows: NAGVMQNPRHLVRRRGQEARLRCSPMKGHSHVYWYRQLPEEGLKFMVYLQKENIIDESGMPKERFSAEFPKEGPSILRIQQVVRGDSAAYFCASSPDRQGNSPLHFGNGTRLTVT.

Ten or more counts support this clonotype. This chain joins TRBV14 and TRBJ1-2, with D unclear. The CDR3 is 13 amino acids. From germline, CDR1 is SGHDN and CDR2 FVKESK. Deletions cut 1 base from V and 3 bases from J, with 6 bases between. The chain's CDR3 is CASSQGRDYGYTF. The CDR3 DNA reads TGTGCCAGCAGCCAAGGAAGGGACTATGGCTACACCTTC. The complete variable domain, with remaining parts taken from reference TRBV14 and TRBJ1-2, reads EAGVTQFPSHSVIEKGQTVTLRCDPISGHDNLYWYRRVMGKEIKFLLHFVKESKQDESGMPNNRFLAERTGGTYSTLKVQPAELEDSGVYFCASSQGRDYGYTFGSGTRLTVV.

The rearrangement links TRBV12-3 or TRBV12-4 to TRBJ1-5; D not resolved. The CDR3 covers 13 residues. V lost 6 bases and J lost 5, with 11 bases in between. CDR3 in amino acids: CASSLRDYQPQHF. The DNA for the CDR3 is TGTGCCAGCAGCCTCCGGGATTATCAGCCCCAGCATTTT.

The chain combines TRBV4-1 with TRBJ2-2; D might be TRBD1 (5 bases). Germline lookup yields CDR1 MGHRA and CDR2 YSYEKL. There are 15 residues in the CDR3. V was trimmed by 4 bases and J by 6 bases, leaving 15 bases between them. CDR3 nucleotide sequence: TGCGCCAGCAGCCCTAACTCCCTAGGGGCCGGGGAGCTGTTTTTT. Translated: CASSPNSLGAGELFF.

The rearrangement joins TRBV6-6 to TRBJ2-3, with 10 bases lining up with TRBD2. This CDR3 has 15 amino acids. Germline V gene sequence: CDR1 MNHNY, CDR2 SVGAGI (reference sequence). The J segment lost 4 bases and the V segment lost 6 bases, leaving 7 bases of the junction unmatched. Written as DNA, the CDR3 is TGTGCCAGCAGCCCCGGGACTAGCGTTGCAGATACGCAGTATTTT. Its protein product is CASSPGTSVADTQYF.

This clonotype was seen once. V usage is TRBV10-3 and J usage is TRBJ1-5, with D uncertain. Germline V lookup: CDR1 ENHRY, CDR2 SYGVKD. The CDR3 consists of 14 residues. Trimming removed 5 bases at V and 3 bases at J, with 11 bases between. CDR3 protein: CAISFGQDNQPQHF. The CDR3 nucleotides are TGTGCCATCAGTTTCGGGCAAGACAATCAGCCCCAGCATTTT.

As regards this clonotype: This may come from a read error, since a much larger clone is one base off. This chain uses TRBV10-3 with TRBJ1-2; the D is unclear. Trimming stripped 0 bases from V and 6 bases from J, with 14 bases between. This CDR3 region has 15 residues. Per the germline V gene, CDR1 is ENHRY and CDR2 is SYGVKD. The CDR3 protein is CAISESIGSVHGYTF. CDR3 bases: TGTGCCATCAGTGAGTCAATCGGGAGCGTCCATGGCTACACCTTC.

This clonotype was recorded a few times. V and J are TRBV20-1 and TRBJ1-1; D gene uncertain. Per germline, CDR1 DFQATT and CDR2 SNEGSKA (reference sequence). With 5 bases removed from V and 0 bases from J, the gap between germline ends came to 13 bases. This CDR3 contains 14 residues. CDR3 sequence: CSARLGILNTEAFF. CDR3 nucleotides: TGCAGTGCTCGGCTCGGGATATTGAACACTGAAGCTTTCTTT.

Of note for this clonotype: A read error is possible here, since a much larger clone lies one base away. The V call is TRBV7-9, the J call TRBJ1-6; D uncertain. Germline V gives CDR1 SEHNR, CDR2 FQNEAQ (reference sequence). The CDR3 has 16 residues. CDR3 in amino acids: CASCLSRFPYNSPLHF. The CDR3 DNA follows: TGTGCCAGCTGCTTAAGTCGGTTCCCATATAATTCACCCCTCCACTTT.

This clonotype was picked up many times. This chain links TRBV20-1 with TRBJ1-5; unclear D gene. This CDR3 spans 13 amino acids. From germline, CDR1 is DFQATT and CDR2 SNEGSKA (reference sequence). The V end lost 3 bases, the J end lost 2 bases, and 8 bases lay between the germline ends. CDR3 protein: CSASQPGNQPQHF. The CDR3 nucleotides read TGCAGTGCTAGTCAGCCAGGCAATCAGCCCCAGCATTTT.

This chain links TRBV7-2 with TRBJ2-2; TRBD2 matches at 8 bases. The CDR3 runs to 16 residues. Germline-derived CDR1 and CDR2 are SGHTA and FQGNSA. V lost 4 bases, J lost 1 base, and 5 bases stayed unmatched. Here the CDR3 reads CASSSVAGGNTGELFF. The CDR3 DNA follows: TGTGCCAGCAGCTCAGTCGCGGGAGGGAACACCGGGGAGCTGTTTTTT.

This clonotype was observed a handful of times. The chain couples TRBV11-2 to TRBJ2-2; D possibly corresponds to TRBD2 (7 bases). CDR1 and CDR2 (germline): SGHAT, FQNNGV. Trimming removed 5 bases from V and 6 bases from J, with 16 bases in between. The CDR3 runs 15 residues. CDR3 loop: CASSPDSGMAGELFF. The CDR3 nucleotides are TGTGCCAGCAGCCCGGACAGCGGGATGGCCGGGGAGCTGTTTTTT.

Remarks on this clonotype: Just one base apart from a much larger clone, this may be a read error. This rearrangement joins TRBV9 to TRBJ1-2; no firm D call. CDR3 size: 14 residues. From germline, CDR1 is SGDLS and CDR2 YYNGEE. V was trimmed by 4 bases and J by 7 bases, leaving 17 bases between them. In nucleotides, the CDR3 is TGTGCCAGCAGCCCAGACCGGCCTTACTGTGGCTACACCTTC. Encoded protein: CASSPDRPYCGYTF.

This clonotype was observed once. This sequence joins TRBV7-1 and TRBJ2-7; D could derive from TRBD1 or TRBD2 (5 bases each). TRBV7-1 is labeled an ORF, and its function is uncertain. The CDR3 has 17 amino acids. V lost 3 bases and J lost 3, with 21 bases in between. The CDR3 reads CASSSTKQVPNLYEQYF. The DNA of the CDR3 is TGTGCCAGCAGCTCGACTAAACAGGTCCCCAACCTCTACGAGCAGTACTTC.

The gene calls are TRBV9 and TRBJ1-4; perhaps TRBD1 as D (5 bases). The CDR3 length is 18 residues. The V gene lost 4 bases and the J gene lost 3 bases, with 22 bases spanning the gap. Germline-derived CDR1 and CDR2 are SGDLS and YYNGEE. The CDR3 protein is CASSQDETDLPPNEKLFF. The CDR3 DNA reads as TGTGCCAGCAGCCAAGATGAGACAGATCTCCCCCCTAATGAAAAACTGTTTTTT.

The V call is TRBV9, the J call TRBJ1-6, with a possible D match to TRBD1 (6 bases). The CDR3 has 13 residues. V lost 4 bases and J 13 bases, leaving 15 bases between the germline ends. Germline lookup yields CDR1 SGDLS and CDR2 YYNGEE. The DNA of the CDR3 is TGTGCCAGCAGCCCAGAGACAGGATATCCCCTCCACTTT. Translation: CASSPETGYPLHF. Variable domain in full (rest from reference TRBV9 and TRBJ1-6): DSGVTQTPKHLITATGQRVTLRCSPRSGDLSVYWYQQSLDQGLQFLIQYYNGEERAKGNILERFSAQQFPDLHSELNLSSLELGDSALYFCASSPETGYPLHFGNGTRLTVT.

V and J are TRBV10-3 and TRBJ2-3; no clear D gene. Germline lookup yields CDR1 ENHRY and CDR2 SYGVKD. This CDR3 has 14 amino acids. Trimming stripped 6 bases from V and 0 bases from J, with 10 bases between. CDR3 loop: CAIRGIWSTDTQYF. The CDR3 nucleotides read TGTGCCATCAGAGGGATTTGGAGCACAGATACGCAGTATTTT.

This clonotype has a count of ten or more. The V and J genes are TRBV12-3 or TRBV12-4 and TRBJ1-1; D remains unclear. The CDR3 is made up of 13 amino acids. V was trimmed by 7 bases and J by 3 bases, leaving 12 bases between them. DNA of the CDR3: TGTGCCAGCATAGGAGGCGGGCACACTGAAGCTTTCTTT. It encodes CASIGGGHTEAFF.

CDR3 region: CASSVGQGTQETQYF. DNA for the CDR3: TGTGCCAGCAGCGTCGGACAGGGGACCCAAGAGACCCAGTACTTC. The chain combines TRBV9 with TRBJ2-5, with TRBD1 identical over 9 bases. The CDR3 consists of 15 residues. Germline V gene data show CDR1 as SGDLS and CDR2 as YYNGEE. Trimming cost V 2 bases and J 1 base; bases outside gene matches: 3.

This clonotype was observed at least ten times. The gene calls are TRBV10-3 and TRBJ1-1; unclear D gene. Trimming left V 4 bases short and J 4 bases short, with 10 bases between. The CDR3 spans 13 residues. Germline-derived CDR1 and CDR2 are ENHRY and SYGVKD. In DNA form, the CDR3 reads TGTGCCATCAGTGTAGAGGGCGGCACTGAAGCTTTCTTT. Amino acid sequence: CAISVEGGTEAFF.

Worth noting for this clonotype: Since the CDR3 does not end with the conserved phenylalanine or tryptophan, this likely comes from a read error. CDR3 in amino acids: CSASQFRGIRSYEQYL. The CDR3 coding sequence is TGCAGTGCTAGTCAGTTCCGGGGGATTAGGTCCTACGAGCAGTACCTC. This chain connects TRBV20-1 to TRBJ2-7, with D possibly matching TRBD2 (6 bases). The CDR3 loop spans 16 amino acids. The germline V gene has CDR1 DFQATT and CDR2 SNEGSKA (reference sequence). Trimming cost V 3 bases and J 1 base, with 19 bases left between them.

This clonotype was observed a few times. The chain uses TRBV4-1 and TRBJ2-2, with D possibly matching TRBD1 (5 bases). CDR1 and CDR2 (germline): MGHRA, YSYEKL. The CDR3 has 15 residues. Trimming pared 2 bases from V and 3 bases from J, leaving 10 bases between. CDR3 in DNA: TGCGCCAGCAGCCAAAGGGCAGGGCACACCGGGGAGCTGTTTTTT. Protein product: CASSQRAGHTGELFF.

This clonotype has more than one count but fewer than ten. The V and J genes are TRBV2 and TRBJ2-7; 7 nucleotides agree with TRBD2. The CDR3 is made up of 15 amino acids. V lost 5 bases to trimming and J lost 4 bases; unmatched junction nucleotides: 11. The germline gives CDR1 SNHLY, CDR2 FYNNEI. In DNA form, the CDR3 reads TGTGCCAGCAGTCCCCCGAAGCGGGAATCTTACGAGCAGTACTTC. Its protein product is CASSPPKRESYEQYF. The full variable domain, completed using reference TRBV2 and TRBJ2-7, is EPEVTQTPSHQVTQMGQEVILRCVPISNHLYFYWYRQILGQKVEFLVSFYNNEISEKSEIFDDQFSVERPDGSNFTLKIRSTKLEDSAMYFCASSPPKRESYEQYFGPGTRLTVT.